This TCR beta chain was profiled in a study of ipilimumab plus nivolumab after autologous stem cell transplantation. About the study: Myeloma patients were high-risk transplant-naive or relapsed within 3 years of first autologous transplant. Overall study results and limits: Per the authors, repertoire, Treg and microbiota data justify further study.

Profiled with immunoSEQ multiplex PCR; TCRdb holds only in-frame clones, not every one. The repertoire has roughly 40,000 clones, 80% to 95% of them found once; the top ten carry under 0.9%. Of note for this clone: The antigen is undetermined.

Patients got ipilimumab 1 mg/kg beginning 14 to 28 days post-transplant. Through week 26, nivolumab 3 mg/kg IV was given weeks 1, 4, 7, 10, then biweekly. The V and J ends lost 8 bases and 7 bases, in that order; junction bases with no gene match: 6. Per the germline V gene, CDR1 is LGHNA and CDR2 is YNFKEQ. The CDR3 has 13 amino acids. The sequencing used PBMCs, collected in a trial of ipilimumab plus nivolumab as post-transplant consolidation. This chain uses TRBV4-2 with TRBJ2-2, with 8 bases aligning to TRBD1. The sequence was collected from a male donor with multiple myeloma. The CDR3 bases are TGTGCCAGCGGGAAGACAGGGGTCGGGGAGCTGTTTTTT. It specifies CASGKTGVGELFF.